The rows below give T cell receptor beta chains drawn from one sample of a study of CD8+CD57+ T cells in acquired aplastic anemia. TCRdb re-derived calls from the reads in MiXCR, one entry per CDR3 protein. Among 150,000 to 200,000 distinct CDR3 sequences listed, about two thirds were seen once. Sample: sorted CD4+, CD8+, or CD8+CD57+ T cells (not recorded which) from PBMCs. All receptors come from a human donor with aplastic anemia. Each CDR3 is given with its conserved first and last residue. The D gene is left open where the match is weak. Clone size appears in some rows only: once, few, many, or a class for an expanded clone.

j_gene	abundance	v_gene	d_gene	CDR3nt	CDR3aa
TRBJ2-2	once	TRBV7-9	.	TGTGCCAGCAGCTTAGACAGGGAGGACACCGGGGAGCTGTTTTTT	CASSLDREDTGELFF
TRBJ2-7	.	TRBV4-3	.	TGCGCCAGCAGCCAAGTCCACGGGGGACCTACCTACGAGCAGTACTTC	CASSQVHGGPTYEQYF
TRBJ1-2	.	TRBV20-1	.	TGCAGTGCCAGTCAACCCGCAGGGAACTATGGCTACACCTTC	CSASQPAGNYGYTF
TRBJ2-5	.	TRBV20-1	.	TGCAGTGCTAGCGGGCCCCAAGAGACCCAGTACTTC	CSASGPQETQYF
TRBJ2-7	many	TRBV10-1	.	TGCGCCAGCAGCCATCCGGGACCCGGCCACGAGCAGTACTTC	CASSHPGPGHEQYF
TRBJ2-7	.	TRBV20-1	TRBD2	TGCTCAATACTAGCGGGCACACCCTACGAGCAGTACTTC	CSILAGTPYEQYF
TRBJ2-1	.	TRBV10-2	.	TGCGCCAGCAGTGATTTACCGGATGGGCGGTACAATGAGCAGTTCTTC	CASSDLPDGRYNEQFF
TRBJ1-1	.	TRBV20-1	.	TGCAGTGCTAGACGGGTCGGGGAGCCATACACTGAAGCTTTCTTT	CSARRVGEPYTEAFF
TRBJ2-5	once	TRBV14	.	TGTGCCAGCAGCCAAGCAGGTATTCTAGAAGAGACCCAGTACTTC	CASSQAGILEETQYF
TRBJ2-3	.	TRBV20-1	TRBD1	TGCAGTGTATCCGGGACAGGGGGCTCAGATACGCAGTATTTT	CSVSGTGGSDTQYF
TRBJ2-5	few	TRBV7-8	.	TGTGCCAGCAGCTTCCGGCCAAGTGGGGTAGGAGAGACCCAGTACTTC	CASSFRPSGVGETQYF
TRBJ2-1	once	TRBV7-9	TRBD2	TGTGCCAGCAGACTGAGCGGGGGCGACTACAATGAGCAGTTCTTC	CASRLSGGDYNEQFF
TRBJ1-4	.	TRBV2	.	TGTGCCAGCAGAAGGGGGGCCCGAAATGAAAAACTGTTTTTT	CASRRGARNEKLFF
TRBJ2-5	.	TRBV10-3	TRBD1	TGTGCCGTCAGGGGACAGGGGCTTCCAGAGACCCAGTACTTC	CAVRGQGLPETQYF
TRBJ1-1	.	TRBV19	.	TGTGCCAGTAGCCGCCAGGGGTCGAACACTGAAGCTTTCTTT	CASSRQGSNTEAFF
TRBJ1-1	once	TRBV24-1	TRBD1	TGTGCCACCAAGGAGTCAGGGGGGAACGCTGAAGCTTTCTTT	CATKESGGNAEAFF
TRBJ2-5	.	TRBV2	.	TGTGCCAGCAGCGGGACGACTGGCGAGACCCAGTACTTC	CASSGTTGETQYF
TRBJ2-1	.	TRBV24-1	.	TGTGCCAACAGACGCGTAAGCGGGCAGTTCTTC	CANRRVSGQFF
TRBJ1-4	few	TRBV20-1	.	TGCAGTGCTTCCGTCCCCACAGGGCGTAATGAAAAACTGTTTTTT	CSASVPTGRNEKLFF
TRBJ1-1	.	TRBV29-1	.	TGCAGCGTTGATGGCAGGGTCACTGAAGCTTTCTTT	CSVDGRVTEAFF
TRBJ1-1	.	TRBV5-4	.	TGTGCCAGCAGCTTGACGGGGGCCGACACTGAAGCTTTCTTT	CASSLTGADTEAFF
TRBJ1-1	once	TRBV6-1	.	TGTGCCAGCAGTGAAGAGGGCTCTGAAGCTTTCTTT	CASSEEGSEAFF
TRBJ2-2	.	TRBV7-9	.	TGTGCCAGCAGCTTAGCTCCGGGGGGCTACGGCGGGGAGCTGTTTTTT	CASSLAPGGYGGELFF
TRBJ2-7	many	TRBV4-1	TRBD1	TGCGCCAGCAGCCGTACCCCTCCAGCGTCAGGGGGACCCTACGAGCAGTACTTC	CASSRTPPASGGPYEQYF
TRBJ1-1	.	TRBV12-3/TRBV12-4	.	TGTGCCAGCAGTCGGGCGACGAACACTGAAGCTTTCTTT	CASSRATNTEAFF
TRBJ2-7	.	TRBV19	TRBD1	TGTGCCAGTAGTGAGTGGGACAGAGCTTTGGCCTACGAGCAGTACTTC	CASSEWDRALAYEQYF
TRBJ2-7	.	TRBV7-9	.	TGTGCCAGCAGCAGAGGGACTTTCGCCTACGAGCAGTACTTC	CASSRGTFAYEQYF
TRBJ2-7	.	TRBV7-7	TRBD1	TGTGCCAGCAGCGCCGGGACAGGGGGCTACGAGCAGTACTTC	CASSAGTGGYEQYF
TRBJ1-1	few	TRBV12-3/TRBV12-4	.	TGTGCCAGCAGTGGTACGTTCGACACTGAAGCTTTCTTT	CASSGTFDTEAFF
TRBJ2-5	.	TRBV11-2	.	TGTGCCAGCAGCTTAGGAGTTAGGAGACGGCAAGAGACCCAGTACTTC	CASSLGVRRRQETQYF
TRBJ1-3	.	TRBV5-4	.	TGTGCCAGCAGCTTTTCCCGGACAGATCCTACTGGAAACACCATATATTTT	CASSFSRTDPTGNTIYF
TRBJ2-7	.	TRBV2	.	TGTGCCAGCAGTGAATCGGTGGGGAGCTACGAGCAGTACTTC	CASSESVGSYEQYF
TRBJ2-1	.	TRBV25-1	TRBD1	TGTGCCAGCAGCCGGGACAGGGTCAACAATGAGCAGTTCTTC	CASSRDRVNNEQFF
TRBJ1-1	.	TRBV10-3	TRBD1	TGTGCCATCAGGGGACAGGGGGCCTCTGAAGCTTTCTTT	CAIRGQGASEAFF
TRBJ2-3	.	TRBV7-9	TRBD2	TGTGCCAGCAGCTTAGGACTAGCGGGAGGCGCTAGCACAGATACGCAGTATTTT	CASSLGLAGGASTDTQYF
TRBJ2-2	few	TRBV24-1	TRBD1	TGTGCCACCAGTGATTTCCGCTCACAGGGGTTGGGCGGGGAGCTGTTTTTT	CATSDFRSQGLGGELFF
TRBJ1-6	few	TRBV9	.	TGTGCCAGCAGCGTAGTTATGGGATGGGAATCACCCCTCCACTTT	CASSVVMGWESPLHF
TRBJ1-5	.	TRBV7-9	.	TGTGCCAGCAGCCCCAAGAGCGGGCAGTCCCAGCATTTT	CASSPKSGQSQHF
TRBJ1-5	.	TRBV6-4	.	TGTGCCAGCAGTGGGGGGGCAAGTCAGCCCCAGCATTTT	CASSGGASQPQHF
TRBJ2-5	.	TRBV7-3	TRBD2	TGTGCCAGCAGCTCCCCGGGACTAGCGGGAGGACGCCGGCTGGAGACCCAGTACTTC	CASSSPGLAGGRRLETQYF
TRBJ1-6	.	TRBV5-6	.	TGTGCCAGCAGCTTGAATGTGGCAGAACACCCACCCCTCCACTTT	CASSLNVAEHPPLHF
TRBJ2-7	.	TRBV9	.	TGTGCCAGCAGCCAGACAGCTTACGAGCAGTACTTC	CASSQTAYEQYF
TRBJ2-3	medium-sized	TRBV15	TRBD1	TGTGCCACCAGCCCAAAGGACAGGGAGTCAGATACGCAGTATTTT	CATSPKDRESDTQYF
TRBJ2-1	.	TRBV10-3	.	TGTGCCATCAGTGAGAGTGGGGGAGAGCAGTTCTTC	CAISESGGEQFF
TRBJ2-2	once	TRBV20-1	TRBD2	TGCAGTGCTAGCCCCCTAGCTAGCGGGGAGCTGCTTTTT	CSASPLASGELLF
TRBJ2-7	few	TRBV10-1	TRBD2	TGCGCCAGCAGTCCGGGACTAGCGGTCTACGAGCAGTACTTC	CASSPGLAVYEQYF
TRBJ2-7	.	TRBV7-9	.	TGTGCCAGCAGCCCGGACCGGGTCCACGGGTACGAGCAGTACTTC	CASSPDRVHGYEQYF
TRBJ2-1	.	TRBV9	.	TGTGCCAGCAGCGTAGGAGTAGGCAACTACAATGAGCAGTTCTTC	CASSVGVGNYNEQFF
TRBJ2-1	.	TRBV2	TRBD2	TGTGCCAGCATCGTGGGAGGGTTTGTGGGGAATGAGCAGTTCTTC	CASIVGGFVGNEQFF
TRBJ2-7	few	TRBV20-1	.	TGCAGTGCTAGCCAGGACCCCACCTACGAGCAGTACTTC	CSASQDPTYEQYF
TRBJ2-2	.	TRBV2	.	TGTGCCAGCAGTGAAGTGGCGCTGGGCGGGGAGCTGTTTTTT	CASSEVALGGELFF
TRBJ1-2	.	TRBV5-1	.	TGCGCCAGCAGGTCTGGGGTCAGTTCTGGAAACACCTTC	CASRSGVSSGNTF
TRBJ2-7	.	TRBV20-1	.	TGCAGTGCTAGGCCCGACATATACTCCTACGAGCAGTACTTC	CSARPDIYSYEQYF